The 5 T cell receptor beta chains below were found in one sample sequenced in a study of PD-L1 blockade in urothelial cancer. Time point in this sample: peripheral blood 6 weeks after treatment start. Sequenced by immunoSEQ multiplex PCR; TCRdb stores in-frame clones only, minus some. Of roughly 45,000 clones in the sample, approximately 82% are singletons; the top ten hold less than 15%. The input for sequencing was PBMCs, taken around atezolizumab (anti-PD-L1) treatment. Receptor source: a man in his fifties or sixties with urothelial cancer.

V is TRBV2 and J is TRBJ1-3, with TRBD1 matching 9 bases. Trimming removed 7 bases from V and 1 base from J; junction bases left unmatched: 2. The length of the CDR3 is 14 residues. The germline V gene encodes CDR1 SNHLY and CDR2 FYNNEI. In nucleotides, the CDR3 is TGTGCCAGCAAGGGACAGGGTTCTGGAAACACCATATATTTT. Translation: CASKGQGSGNTIYF.

The genes are TRBV5-4 and TRBJ2-3; a possible D gene is TRBD2 (5 bases). The CDR3 is 15 residues long. Looked up from germline, CDR1 is SGHNT and CDR2 is YYREEE (reference sequence). Trimming removed 10 bases from V and 0 bases from J, with 18 bases in between. The CDR3 sequence is CAYLAEVSSTDTQYF. The DNA for the CDR3 is TGTGCCTACCTGGCGGAGGTCTCTAGCACAGATACGCAGTATTTT.

The chain carries TRBV7-2 and TRBJ2-7; D remains ambiguous. The V gene's germline CDR1 is SGHTA and CDR2 FQGNSA. The length of the CDR3 is 14 residues. The V and J ends lost 1 base and 0 bases respectively, with 7 bases between them. CDR3 DNA sequence: TGTGCCAGCAGCTTAGAGCCTAGCTCCTACGAGCAGTACTTC. Protein sequence: CASSLEPSSYEQYF.

The chain recombines TRBV15 with TRBJ2-2; TRBD1 matches at 10 bases. The CDR3 has 14 residues. J was trimmed by 6 bases and V by 8 bases; bases with no gene match: 6. The germline gives CDR1 LNHNV, CDR2 YYDKDF (reference sequence). The DNA for the CDR3 is TGTGCCACCGCATCCGGGACAGGGGCCGGGGAGCTGTTTTTT. As protein: CATASGTGAGELFF.

The gene calls are TRBV30 and TRBJ2-1; a possible D gene is TRBD2 (5 bases). The V end lost 2 bases, the J end lost 4 bases, and 12 bases lay between the germline ends. Per germline, CDR1 GTSNPN and CDR2 SVGIG (reference sequence). The CDR3 totals 14 residues. The DNA of the CDR3 is TGTGCCTGGAGTAGAGGGTACCCTTACAATGAGCAGTTCTTC. It is translated as CAWSRGYPYNEQFF. The whole variable domain, remainder taken from reference TRBV30 and TRBJ2-1, is SQTIHQWPATLVQPVGSPLSLECTVEGTSNPNLYWYRQAAGRGLQLLFYSVGIGQISSEVPQNLSASRPQDRQFILSSKKLLLSDSGFYLCAWSRGYPYNEQFFGPGTRLTVL.